Listed below are T cell receptor beta chains from one sample, sequenced in a study of identical twins. TCRdb ran MiXCR on the 5' RACE reads and lists one entry per CDR3 protein. The sample includes under 250,000 distinct CDR3 sequences, around 7.6% seen only once; the top ten take under 6.5%. These same data were also listed under a study on yellow fever vaccine responses in identical twins.

The sequenced sample consisted of CD8+ T cells sorted from blood. The receptors come from a woman under 30 in good health. The conserved cysteine and the conserved F or W are not part of the CDR3 here.

j_call: TRBJ2-4
v_call: TRBV6-2/TRBV6-3
cdr3_length: 13
cdr3_aa: ASSADRGTKNIQY

j_call: TRBJ1-6
v_call: TRBV7-9
cdr3_length: 10
cdr3_aa: ASSPGLSPLH

j_call: TRBJ2-1
v_call: TRBV23-1
cdr3_length: 13
cdr3_aa: ASSQRTGGISEQF

j_call: TRBJ2-5
v_call: TRBV14
cdr3_length: 13
cdr3_aa: ASSRGTTDQETQY

j_call: TRBJ2-2
v_call: TRBV12-3/TRBV12-4
cdr3_length: 14
cdr3_aa: ASSLYGAGATGELF

j_call: TRBJ2-5
v_call: TRBV28
cdr3_length: 12
cdr3_aa: ASSFQGATETQY

j_call: TRBJ2-3
v_call: TRBV4-1
cdr3_length: 14
cdr3_aa: ASSQTNSRSTDTQY

j_call: TRBJ2-7
v_call: TRBV4-2
cdr3_length: 14
cdr3_aa: ASSHPRAGGPHEQY

j_call: TRBJ1-5
v_call: TRBV5-5
cdr3_length: 15
cdr3_aa: ASSLAGRGGLVQPQH

j_call: TRBJ2-1
v_call: TRBV5-1
cdr3_length: 12
cdr3_aa: ASSLITEYNEQF

j_call: TRBJ2-7
v_call: TRBV27
cdr3_length: 13
cdr3_aa: ASSLLDRPAYEQY

j_call: TRBJ2-7
v_call: TRBV15
cdr3_length: 12
cdr3_aa: AASGTERGYEQY

j_call: TRBJ2-7
v_call: TRBV27
cdr3_length: 14
cdr3_aa: ASKSSGGSSSYEQY

j_call: TRBJ2-1
v_call: TRBV27
cdr3_length: 12
cdr3_aa: AIRRGGSRNEQF

j_call: TRBJ2-2
v_call: TRBV5-5
cdr3_length: 11
cdr3_aa: ASSLQGGGELF

j_call: TRBJ1-1
v_call: TRBV4-1
cdr3_length: 13
cdr3_aa: ASSQDKGENTEAF

j_call: TRBJ2-7
v_call: TRBV4-1
cdr3_length: 14
cdr3_aa: ASSQVWDRLSYEQY

j_call: TRBJ1-3
v_call: TRBV7-9
cdr3_length: 15
cdr3_aa: ASSAPGGVLRGNTIY

j_call: TRBJ2-3
v_call: TRBV29-1
cdr3_length: 14
cdr3_aa: SADWGLAEITDTQY

j_call: TRBJ1-2
v_call: TRBV2
cdr3_length: 11
cdr3_aa: ASGGRATYGYT

j_call: TRBJ2-1
v_call: TRBV4-1
cdr3_length: 14
cdr3_aa: ASSQLAGVSRGEQF

j_call: TRBJ2-1
v_call: TRBV7-9
cdr3_length: 13
cdr3_aa: ASSLAAFSTNEQF

j_call: TRBJ2-1
v_call: TRBV11-2
cdr3_length: 12
cdr3_aa: ASSLGLGKSEQF

j_call: TRBJ2-5
v_call: TRBV20-1
cdr3_length: 15
cdr3_aa: SAHPDRFVSFPETQY

j_call: TRBJ2-1
v_call: TRBV28
cdr3_length: 11
cdr3_aa: ASSPGGYNEQF

j_call: TRBJ1-1
v_call: TRBV7-2
cdr3_length: 10
cdr3_aa: ASSWQGSEAF

j_call: TRBJ2-4
v_call: TRBV20-1
cdr3_length: 14
cdr3_aa: SARESGDRVQNIQY

j_call: TRBJ2-3
v_call: TRBV4-2
cdr3_length: 14
cdr3_aa: ASSQDPSGGADTQY

j_call: TRBJ2-3
v_call: TRBV2
cdr3_length: 15
cdr3_aa: ASSFNLAGDHTDTQY

j_call: TRBJ2-7
v_call: TRBV20-1
cdr3_length: 8
cdr3_aa: SASGPPEY

j_call: TRBJ2-3
v_call: TRBV21-1
cdr3_length: 13
cdr3_aa: ASRAKEGRADTQY

j_call: TRBJ2-1
v_call: TRBV7-9
cdr3_length: 11
cdr3_aa: ASSLEAHPEQF

j_call: TRBJ2-2
v_call: TRBV14
cdr3_length: 13
cdr3_aa: ASSLVRANTGELF

j_call: TRBJ2-2
v_call: TRBV9
cdr3_length: 13
cdr3_aa: ASSVGQGVTGELF

j_call: TRBJ2-1
v_call: TRBV6-2/TRBV6-3
cdr3_length: 11
cdr3_aa: ASSKRESNEQF

j_call: TRBJ2-7
v_call: TRBV6-5
cdr3_length: 12
cdr3_aa: ASSYGTSLYEQY

j_call: TRBJ2-3
v_call: TRBV24-1
cdr3_length: 12
cdr3_aa: ATSDAGSLDTQY

j_call: TRBJ1-2
v_call: TRBV28
cdr3_length: 13
cdr3_aa: ASSLFPGIDYGYT

j_call: TRBJ2-4
v_call: TRBV25-1
cdr3_length: 11
cdr3_aa: ASSEWDPGIQY

j_call: TRBJ2-7
v_call: TRBV2
cdr3_length: 9
cdr3_aa: ASRDRTGQY